The TCR beta chain described here comes from a study of blood T cell repertoires in COVID-19. There are 11 residues in the CDR3. The V gene lost 2 bases and the J gene lost 5 bases, with 3 bases spanning the gap. Assay: immunoSEQ multiplex PCR; the TCRdb copy retains only in-frame clones and omits some. This table has 75,000 to 100,000 clones, 85% to 90% appearing once. A few counts support this clone. The clonotype comes from a human donor in a cohort sampled during active COVID-19. The source material was peripheral blood. This chain joins TRBV12-3 or TRBV12-4 and TRBJ2-5; no reliable D call. Written as DNA, the CDR3 is TGTGCCAGCAGTTTACGGGAGACCCAGTACTTC. It yields the protein CASSLRETQYF.